These 22 T cell receptor beta chains originate from one sample sequenced in a study of cytomegalovirus exposure and HLA in healthy donors. It was with 60 Vbeta and 13 Jbeta primers that the PCR ran. The repertoire was sequenced with immunoSEQ multiplex PCR; TCRdb's copy has only in-frame clones and lacks some. This table has 100,000 to 120,000 clones, 83% appearing once. The sequencing sample was made of PBMCs. These TCRs come from a man younger than 35 in good health and CMV-seronegative.

The chain combines TRBV29-1 with TRBJ2-7, with 7 bases that match TRBD2. The CDR3 totals 13 residues. In germline, CDR1 is SQVTM, CDR2 ANQGSEA. Trimming took 5 bases from V and 5 from J; bases not matched to a gene: 9. The CDR3 sequence is CSVPGGRSDEQYF. The CDR3 coding sequence is TGCAGCGTTCCTGGCGGGAGAAGCGACGAGCAGTACTTC.

The chain combines TRBV5-4 with TRBJ2-3; TRBD2 matches at 10 bases. Trimming removed 5 bases from V and 4 bases from J; junction bases left unmatched: 4. Looked up from germline, CDR1 is SGHNT and CDR2 is YYREEE (reference sequence). CDR3 length: 14 residues. The CDR3 loop reads CASRPTSGPDTQYF. CDR3 nucleotides: TGTGCCAGCAGGCCGACTAGCGGGCCAGATACGCAGTATTTT.

J is TRBJ1-2 and V is TRBV6-1; D call uncertain. Trimming left V 6 bases short and J 5 bases short, with 10 bases between. The CDR3 sequence is 12 residues long. The germline gives CDR1 MNHNS, CDR2 SASEGT. The CDR3 loop is CASSQRGYGYTF. In DNA, the CDR3 is TGTGCCAGCAGCCAACGGGGTTATGGCTACACCTTC.

CDR3 DNA: TGCGCCCCAGGCGTTGCTCATTACGAGCAGTACTTC. It translates to CAPGVAHYEQYF. The V and J genes are TRBV5-1 and TRBJ2-7; D call uncertain. The V end was cut by 10 bases, the J end by 4 bases, with 15 bases between. The CDR3 runs to 12 residues. The germline V gene encodes CDR1 SGHRS and CDR2 YFSETQ.

This clone was seen once. This chain connects TRBV7-9 to TRBJ2-7; 8 bases align to TRBD1. V shed 5 bases and J 7 bases; nucleotides not matched to a gene: 7. Germline V gives CDR1 SEHNR, CDR2 FQNEAQ (reference sequence). The CDR3 is made up of 13 amino acids. CDR3 nucleotides: TGTGCCAGCAGCCACGGACAGGGATGGGAGCAGTACTTC. It specifies CASSHGQGWEQYF.

This clone was counted a single time. The chain links TRBV6-1 to TRBJ2-7, with 10 bases aligning to TRBD1. V lost 1 base and J lost 0; bases outside the gene matches: 6. The CDR3 sequence is 17 residues long. CDR1 and CDR2 from the germline V gene are MNHNS and SASEGT. The CDR3 nucleotides are TGTGCCAGCAGTGAAGAAAGGACAGGGGGTGCCTCCTACGAGCAGTACTTC. Translated: CASSEERTGGASYEQYF.

CDR3 sequence (DNA): TGTGCCAGCAGCTTCAACTACGAGCAGTACTTC. Residues: CASSFNYEQYF. The chain links TRBV5-6 to TRBJ2-7; D is unclear. CDR3 length: 11 amino acids. From germline, CDR1 is SGHDT and CDR2 YYEEEE. Deletions cut 2 bases from V and 3 bases from J, with 3 bases between.

J is TRBJ2-7 and V is TRBV29-1; TRBD1 aligns across 9 bases. The CDR3 extends over 12 amino acids. Germline CDR1 reads SQVTM; CDR2 reads ANQGSEA. With 7 bases clipped from V and 3 bases from J, the junction kept 4 bases outside the gene matches. This chain's CDR3 is CSARDRVYEQYF. In DNA, the CDR3 is TGCAGCGCCCGGGACAGGGTCTACGAGCAGTACTTC.

This clone was detected once. This chain uses TRBV7-9 with TRBJ2-7; D gene uncertain. Germline CDR1 and CDR2: SEHNR and FQNEAQ (reference sequence). The CDR3 loop spans 13 amino acids. The V end lost 3 bases, the J end lost 5 bases, and 11 bases lay between the germline ends. CDR3 DNA: TGTGCCAGCAGCTTTATGAGTTTTGACGAGCAGTACTTC. Its translation: CASSFMSFDEQYF.

This chain joins TRBV18 and TRBJ2-3; tentatively, D is TRBD1 (5 bases). The V end was cut by 0 bases, the J end by 2 bases, with 9 bases between. The CDR3 spans 15 residues. Germline assignment: CDR1 KGHSH and CDR2 LQKENI. The CDR3 reads CASSPPTAVTDTQYF. Here the CDR3 DNA reads TGTGCCAGCTCACCACCGACAGCCGTCACAGATACGCAGTATTTT.

V is TRBV7-6 and J is TRBJ1-6, with 8 bases identical to TRBD1. The V gene's germline CDR1 is SGHVS and CDR2 FNYEAQ. V gave up 4 bases and J gave up 7 bases; unmatched junction bases: 6. The CDR3 is 15 residues long. The CDR3 sequence is CASSSRTGMNSPLHF. The DNA for the CDR3 is TGTGCCAGCAGCTCGCGGACAGGGATGAATTCACCCCTCCACTTT. Full variable domain (outside the CDR3, taken from reference TRBV7-6 and TRBJ1-6): GAGVSQSPRYKVTKRGQDVALRCDPISGHVSLYWYRQALGQGPEFLTYFNYEAQQDKSGLPNDRFSAERPEGSISTLTIQRTEQRDSAMYRCASSSRTGMNSPLHFGNGTRLTVT.

This chain connects TRBV28 to TRBJ1-1; weak D call: TRBD1 (5 bases). The CDR3 totals 15 residues. With 6 bases removed from V and 5 bases from J, the gap between germline ends came to 19 bases. Germline V gives CDR1 MDHEN, CDR2 SYDVKM. CDR3 in DNA: TGTGCCAGCAGCCCCTGGGGGGGAGGAGTTACTGAAGCTTTCTTT. This sequence encodes CASSPWGGGVTEAFF.

The chain uses TRBV2 and TRBJ2-7, with D unclear. The V end lost 7 bases, the J end lost 3 bases, and 10 bases lay between the germline ends. The CDR3 has 12 residues. The germline V gene has CDR1 SNHLY and CDR2 FYNNEI. CDR3 sequence: CASTTTSYEQYF. The CDR3 coding sequence is TGTGCCAGCACTACGACAAGCTACGAGCAGTACTTC.

J is TRBJ2-7 and V is TRBV27, with 8 nucleotides matching TRBD2. V lost 6 bases to trimming and J lost 3 bases; unmatched junction nucleotides: 13. The germline gives CDR1 MNHEY, CDR2 SMNVEV (reference sequence). This CDR3 contains 16 residues. CDR3 sequence reads: CASSPPGGVLFYEQYF. The CDR3 DNA reads as TGTGCCAGCAGCCCTCCCGGGGGGGTTTTATTCTACGAGCAGTACTTC.

The chain couples TRBV7-8 to TRBJ1-5, with D unclear. The CDR3 consists of 16 residues. V lost 5 bases, J lost 1 base, and 15 bases lay in between. Looked up from germline, CDR1 is SGHVS and CDR2 is FQNEAQ. CDR3 bases: TGTGCCAGCAGCCCAGACTCCGGTATAAGCAATCAGCCCCAGCATTTT. Its protein product is CASSPDSGISNQPQHF.

The chain couples TRBV11-2 to TRBJ1-1, with a weak D call TRBD1 (6 bases). The V gene lost 5 bases and the J gene lost 4 bases, with 11 bases spanning the gap. The germline CDR1 and CDR2 sequences are SGHAT and FQNNGV. CDR3 size: 13 residues. CDR3 in amino acids: CASSTGQPTEAFF. The CDR3 DNA reads as TGTGCCAGCAGCACAGGACAGCCCACTGAAGCTTTCTTT.

The rearrangement uses TRBV2 and TRBJ2-7; 7 nucleotides agree with TRBD1. V shed 5 bases, J shed 0 bases, and the junction held 7 bases outside the gene matches. CDR1 and CDR2 (germline): SNHLY, FYNNEI. This CDR3 contains 15 residues. CDR3 bases: TGTGCCAGCAGTCGGACAGAGGGGGCCTCCTACGAGCAGTACTTC. Protein sequence: CASSRTEGASYEQYF.

This clone was seen a single time. Its ends do not fully match the called genes, so a read error is possible. The chain has TRBV19 and TRBJ1-2; tentative D call: TRBD1 (6 bases). CDR1 and CDR2 (germline): LNHDA, SQIVND (reference sequence). This CDR3 contains 11 residues. In nucleotides, the CDR3 is TGTGCCAGTAAATTACAGGGTCAGGTGTTCTTC. This codes for CASKLQGQVFF.

This clone was recorded a few times. The V and J genes are TRBV6-5 and TRBJ2-1, with TRBD2 identical over 13 bases. Trimming cost V 5 bases and J 7 bases; bases outside gene matches: 5. The CDR3 sequence is 15 residues long. Per the germline V gene, CDR1 is MNHEY and CDR2 is SVGAGI. CDR3 bases: TGTGCCAGCAGTCCCTCGGGACTAGCGGGGAATGAGCAGTTCTTC. This translates into CASSPSGLAGNEQFF.

This chain joins TRBV7-9 and TRBJ2-7, with TRBD1 identical over 7 bases. This CDR3 has 14 residues. The V gene's germline CDR1 is SEHNR and CDR2 FQNEAQ (reference sequence). J was trimmed by 6 bases and V by 4 bases; bases with no gene match: 9. CDR3 DNA sequence: TGTGCCAGCAGCTCTACAGGGGCCGCTAGCGAGCAGTACTTC. Amino acids: CASSSTGAASEQYF.

This chain links TRBV11-3 with TRBJ2-7; D uncertain. The CDR3 extends over 13 amino acids. Trimming took off 0 bases at V and 4 bases at J, with 7 bases between the two ends. From germline, CDR1 is SGHNT and CDR2 YENEEA. DNA for the CDR3: TGTGCCAGCAGCTTAGAGCCCAGGTACGAGCAGTACTTC. Translation: CASSLEPRYEQYF.

The V call is TRBV28, the J call TRBJ1-3; D gene uncertain. V gave up 1 base and J gave up 0 bases, with 4 bases separating them. Germline V gene data show CDR1 as MDHEN and CDR2 as SYDVKM. The CDR3 loop spans 14 amino acids. The CDR3 here is CASSLFISGNTIYF. DNA for the CDR3: TGTGCCAGCAGTTTATTCATCTCTGGAAACACCATATATTTT. Looking up the rest from reference TRBV28 and TRBJ1-3 gives the full variable domain: DVKVTQSSRYLVKRTGEKVFLECVQDMDHENMFWYRQDPGLGLRLIYFSYDVKMKEKGDIPEGYSVSREKKERFSLILESASTNQTSMYLCASSLFISGNTIYFGEGSWLTVV.